The T cell receptor (beta chain) described here comes from a study of blood T cell repertoires in COVID-19. Study background: PBMCs, B-cell-depleted T cells, or T cells provided the cDNA or gDNA that made up the material.

Original analysis: Reference gene primers were amplified, and this amplification served to estimate nucleated cell counts. Assay: immunoSEQ multiplex PCR; the TCRdb copy retains only in-frame clones and omits some. V and J calls and clone size follow that table, whereas D and trimming were derived from the DNA. The sample lists approximately 270,000 clones; 80% to 90% were seen once. Trimming left V 2 bases short and J 0 bases short, with 10 bases between. The CDR3 runs 15 residues. Per germline, CDR1 SGHRS and CDR2 YFSETQ. Material: peripheral blood. V usage is TRBV5-1 and J usage is TRBJ2-3; no definite D call. This receptor was identified in a man aged 30 to 39 with acute or convalescent COVID-19. CDR3 residues: CASSFSSTSTDTQYF. CDR3 nucleotides: TGCGCCAGCAGCTTTTCGAGTACTAGCACAGATACGCAGTATTTT.